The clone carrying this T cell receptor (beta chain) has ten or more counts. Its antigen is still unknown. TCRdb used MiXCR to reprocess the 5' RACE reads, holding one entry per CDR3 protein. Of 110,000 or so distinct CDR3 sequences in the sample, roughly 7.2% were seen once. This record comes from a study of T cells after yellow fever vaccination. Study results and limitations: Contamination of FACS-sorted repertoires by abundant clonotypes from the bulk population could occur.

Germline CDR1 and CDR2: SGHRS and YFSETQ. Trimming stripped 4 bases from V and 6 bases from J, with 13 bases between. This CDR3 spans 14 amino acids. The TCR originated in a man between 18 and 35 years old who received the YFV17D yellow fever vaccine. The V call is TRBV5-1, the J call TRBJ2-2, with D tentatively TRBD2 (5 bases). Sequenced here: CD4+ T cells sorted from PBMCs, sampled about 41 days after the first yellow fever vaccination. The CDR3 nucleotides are TGCGCCAGCAGCCGGACGGGGTTGTCCGGGGAGCTGTTTTTT. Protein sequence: CASSRTGLSGELFF.